The present T cell receptor (beta chain) was sequenced within a study of T-cell memory formation after mild COVID-19. Study at large: The study found TCR clusters largely donor specific.

The V gene's germline CDR1 is LGHDT and CDR2 YNNKEL (reference sequence). This CDR3 spans 14 amino acids. V was cut by 0 bases and J by 5 bases, with 7 bases left in between. Turning to this clonotype: Its specificity is unknown.

Via MiXCR, TCRdb re-called the 5' RACE reads, giving one row per CDR3 protein. The sample shows 130,000 to 150,000 distinct CDR3 sequences, roughly 21% of them seen only once. Study-level findings and limits: Within pre-infection memory, some responding clones were found, suggesting cross-reactive memory joined. CD4+ contracting clones were found mainly in CM and EM, and CD8+ ones in EMRA.

This TCR came from an adult woman who had mild COVID-19 (a few samples of this study predate the infection). Cell type and time point are not known. The sample was PBMCs or a T cell subset sorted from them (not recorded which). The chain links TRBV3-1 to TRBJ2-2; a weak D match, TRBD2 (6 bases). Here the CDR3 DNA reads TGTGCCAGCAGCCAAGAGGGAGGAACCGGGGAGCTGTTTTTT. Protein product: CASSQEGGTGELFF.